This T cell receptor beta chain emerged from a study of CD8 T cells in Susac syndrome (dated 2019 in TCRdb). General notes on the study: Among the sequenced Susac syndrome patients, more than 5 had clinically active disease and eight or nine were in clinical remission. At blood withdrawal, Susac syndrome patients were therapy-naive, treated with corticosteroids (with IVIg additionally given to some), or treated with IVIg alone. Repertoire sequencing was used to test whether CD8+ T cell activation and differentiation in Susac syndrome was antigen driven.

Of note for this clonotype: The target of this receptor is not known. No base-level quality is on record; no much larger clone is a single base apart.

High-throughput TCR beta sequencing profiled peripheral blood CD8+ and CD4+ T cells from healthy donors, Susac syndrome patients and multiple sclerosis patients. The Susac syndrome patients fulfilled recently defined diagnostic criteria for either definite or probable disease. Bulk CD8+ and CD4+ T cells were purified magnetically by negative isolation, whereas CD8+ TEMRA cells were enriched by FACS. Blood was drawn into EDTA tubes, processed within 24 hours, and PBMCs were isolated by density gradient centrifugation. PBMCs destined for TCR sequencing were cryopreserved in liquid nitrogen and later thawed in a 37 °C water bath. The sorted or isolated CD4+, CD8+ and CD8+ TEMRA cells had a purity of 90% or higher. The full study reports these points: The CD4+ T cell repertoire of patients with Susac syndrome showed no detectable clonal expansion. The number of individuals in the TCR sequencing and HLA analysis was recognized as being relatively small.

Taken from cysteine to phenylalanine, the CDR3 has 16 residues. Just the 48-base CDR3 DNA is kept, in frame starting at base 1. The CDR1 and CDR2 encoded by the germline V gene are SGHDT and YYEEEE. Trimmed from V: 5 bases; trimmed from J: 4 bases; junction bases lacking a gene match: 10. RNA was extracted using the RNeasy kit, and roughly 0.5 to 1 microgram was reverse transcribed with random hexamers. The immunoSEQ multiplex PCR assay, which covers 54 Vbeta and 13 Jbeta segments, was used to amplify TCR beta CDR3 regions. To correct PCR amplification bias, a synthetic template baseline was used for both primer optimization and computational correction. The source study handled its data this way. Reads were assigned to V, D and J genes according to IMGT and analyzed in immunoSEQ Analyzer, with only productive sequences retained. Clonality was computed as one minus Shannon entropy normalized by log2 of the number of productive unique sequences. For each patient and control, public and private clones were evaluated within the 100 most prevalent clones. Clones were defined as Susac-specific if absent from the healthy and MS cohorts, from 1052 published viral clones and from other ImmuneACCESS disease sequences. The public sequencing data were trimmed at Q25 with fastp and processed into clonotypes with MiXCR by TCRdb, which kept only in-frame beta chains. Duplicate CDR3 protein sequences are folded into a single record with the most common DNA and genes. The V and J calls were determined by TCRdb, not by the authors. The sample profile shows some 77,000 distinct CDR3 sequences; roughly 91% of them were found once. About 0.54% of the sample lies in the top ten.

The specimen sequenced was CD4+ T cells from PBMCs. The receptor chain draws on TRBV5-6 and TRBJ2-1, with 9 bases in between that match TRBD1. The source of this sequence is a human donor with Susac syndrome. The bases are TGTGCCAGCAGTCCATATGGGACAGGGAGGTACAATGAGCAGTTCTTC. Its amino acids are CASSPYGTGRYNEQFF.